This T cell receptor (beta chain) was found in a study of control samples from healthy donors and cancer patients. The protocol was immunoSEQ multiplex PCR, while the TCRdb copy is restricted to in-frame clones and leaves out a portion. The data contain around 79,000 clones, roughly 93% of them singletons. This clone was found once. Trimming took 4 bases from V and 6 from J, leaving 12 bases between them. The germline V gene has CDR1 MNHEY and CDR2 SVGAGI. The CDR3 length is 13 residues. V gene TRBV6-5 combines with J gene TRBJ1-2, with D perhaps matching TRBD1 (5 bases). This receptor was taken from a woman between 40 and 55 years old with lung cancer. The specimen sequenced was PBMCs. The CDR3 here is CASSWGTEHGYTF. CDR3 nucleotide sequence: TGTGCCAGCAGTTGGGGGACGGAGCATGGCTACACCTTC.